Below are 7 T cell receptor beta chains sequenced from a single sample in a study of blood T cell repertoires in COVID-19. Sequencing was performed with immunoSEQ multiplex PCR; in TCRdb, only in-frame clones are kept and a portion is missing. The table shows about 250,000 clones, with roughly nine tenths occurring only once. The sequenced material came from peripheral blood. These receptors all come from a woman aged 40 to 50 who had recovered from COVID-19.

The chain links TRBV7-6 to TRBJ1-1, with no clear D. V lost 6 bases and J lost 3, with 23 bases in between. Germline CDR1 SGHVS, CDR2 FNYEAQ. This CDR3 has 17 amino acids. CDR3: CASSIGETALTDTEAFF. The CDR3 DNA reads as TGTGCCAGCAGTATTGGCGAAACAGCCTTAACCGACACTGAAGCTTTCTTT.

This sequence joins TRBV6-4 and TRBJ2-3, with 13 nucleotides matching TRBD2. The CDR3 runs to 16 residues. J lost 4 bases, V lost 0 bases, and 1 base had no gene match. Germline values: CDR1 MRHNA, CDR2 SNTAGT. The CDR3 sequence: CASSDSTSGGADTQYF. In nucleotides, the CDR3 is TGTGCCAGCAGTGACTCCACTAGCGGGGGGGCAGATACGCAGTATTTT.

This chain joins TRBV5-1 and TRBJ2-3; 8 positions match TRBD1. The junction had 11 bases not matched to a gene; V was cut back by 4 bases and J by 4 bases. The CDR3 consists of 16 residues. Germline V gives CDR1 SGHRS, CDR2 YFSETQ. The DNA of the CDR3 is TGCGCCAGCAGCCTTGGCACAGGGGGAAGTGCAGATACGCAGTATTTT. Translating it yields CASSLGTGGSADTQYF.

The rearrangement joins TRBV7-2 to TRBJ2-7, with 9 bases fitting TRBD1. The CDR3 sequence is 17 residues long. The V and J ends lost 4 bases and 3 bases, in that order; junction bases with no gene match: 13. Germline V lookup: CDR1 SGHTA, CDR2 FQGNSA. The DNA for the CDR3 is TGTGCCAGCAGCTCGATCCCGGGACAGGGAGATGTCTACGAGCAGTACGTC. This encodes CASSSIPGQGDVYEQYV.

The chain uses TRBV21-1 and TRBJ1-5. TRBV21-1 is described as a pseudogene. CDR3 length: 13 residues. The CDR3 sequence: CASSTRGWQPQHF. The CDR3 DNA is TGTGCCAGCAGCACTAGAGGTTGGCAGCCCCAGCATTTT.

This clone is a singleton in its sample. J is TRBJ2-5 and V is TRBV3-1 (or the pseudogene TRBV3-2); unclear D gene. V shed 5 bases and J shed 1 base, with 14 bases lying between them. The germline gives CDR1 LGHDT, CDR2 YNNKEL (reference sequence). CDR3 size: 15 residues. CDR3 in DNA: TGTGCCAGCAGCTACATGGGTTCAGGCCAAGAGACCCAGTACTTC. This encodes CASSYMGSGQETQYF.

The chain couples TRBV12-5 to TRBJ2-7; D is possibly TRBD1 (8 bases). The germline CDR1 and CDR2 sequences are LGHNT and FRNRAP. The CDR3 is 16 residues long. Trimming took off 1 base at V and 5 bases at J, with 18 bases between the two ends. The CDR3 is CASGLGGRDRSNEQYV. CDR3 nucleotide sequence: TGTGCTAGTGGTTTGGGGGGGAGGGACAGGTCTAACGAGCAGTACGTC.